A single sample gave rise to the 18 T cell receptor beta chains below, sequenced in a study of shared clonotypes between healthy human individuals. Clones were sequenced by immunoSEQ multiplex PCR, and TCRdb holds only the in-frame ones, with some missing. The data hold fewer than 650,000 clones, with just over 75% observed a single time. Material: PBMCs. Source of these receptors: a woman between 40 and 55 years old in good health. Some clones in this sample may be carry-over from other donors' samples.

The chain couples TRBV14 to TRBJ2-2, with a weak D call TRBD2 (5 bases). This CDR3 is 16 amino acids long. Germline V gene data show CDR1 as SGHDN and CDR2 as FVKESK. Trimming removed 1 base at V and 6 bases at J, with 15 bases between. The CDR3: CASSQGLGSWPGELFF. The CDR3 coding sequence is TGTGCCAGCAGCCAAGGTCTAGGGAGTTGGCCCGGGGAGCTGTTTTTT.

The V gene is TRBV7-6, the J gene TRBJ2-7, with 12 positions matching TRBD2. V gave up 5 bases and J gave up 0 bases; unmatched junction bases: 2. Germline V CDR1 and CDR2: SGHVS, FNYEAQ. CDR3 length equals 15 residues. CDR3 sequence reads: CASSAGLAGSYEQYF. In DNA, the CDR3 is TGTGCCAGCAGCGCGGGACTAGCGGGCTCCTACGAGCAGTACTTC.

The chain joins TRBV19 to TRBJ2-1, with TRBD2 matching 8 bases. V dropped 5 bases and J dropped 7; count of bases not matched to a gene: 10. CDR1 is LNHDA, CDR2 SQIVND, per germline (reference sequence). The CDR3 has 15 amino acids. The CDR3 DNA is TGTGCCAGTAGTTGGAGGGCGGGAGGTTTTAATGAGCAGTTCTTC. The encoded protein is CASSWRAGGFNEQFF.

A remark on this clone: A junction end diverges from the germline sequence, so it may reflect a read error. The chain has TRBV2 and TRBJ1-1; D is undetermined. The CDR3 is 13 amino acids. Germline CDR1 is SNHLY and CDR2 is FYNNEI. CDR3 loop: CASREDRNTEAFF. CDR3 nucleotides: TGTGCCAGCAGAGAAGACCGGAACACTGAAGCTTTCTTT.

The chain couples TRBV19 to TRBJ1-5, with D possibly matching TRBD1 (5 bases). V lost 3 bases, J lost 4 bases, and 10 bases lay in between. Looked up from germline, CDR1 is LNHDA and CDR2 is SQIVND (reference sequence). This CDR3 comprises 14 residues. Here the CDR3 DNA reads TGTGCCAGTAGTATCTACAGGAGTAATCAGCCCCAGCATTTT. It encodes CASSIYRSNQPQHF.

On this clone itself: Its ends do not fully match the called genes, so a read error is possible. The identical CDR3 is also encoded by other nucleotide sequences in the sample. This chain uses TRBV27 with TRBJ1-4; D remains ambiguous. Germline-derived CDR1 and CDR2 are MNHEY and SMNVEV (reference sequence). The CDR3 is 15 residues long. DNA for the CDR3: TGTGCCAGCAGTTTATTCGGAGCAGGTTTTGAAAAACTGTTTTTC. It encodes CASSLFGAGFEKLFF.

The V call is TRBV27, the J call TRBJ2-7, with 8 bases lining up with TRBD1. V trimming: 3 bases; J trimming: 6 bases; junction bases outside the gene matches: 13. This CDR3 has 16 residues. The germline V gene encodes CDR1 MNHEY and CDR2 SMNVEV (reference sequence). DNA of the CDR3: TGTGCCAGCAGTTTCGGACAGGGTAGGGGACCCGTCGAGCAGTACTTC. The encoded protein is CASSFGQGRGPVEQYF.

The chain employs TRBV5-1 and TRBJ1-2; D is undetermined. V gave up 0 bases and J gave up 0 bases, with 12 bases separating them. CDR1 and CDR2 from the germline V gene are SGHRS and YFSETQ. This CDR3 is 16 amino acids long. The CDR3 DNA sequence: TGCGCCAGCAGCTTGGCTCCGCGAGTACCTAACTATGGCTACACCTTC. The encoded protein is CASSLAPRVPNYGYTF.

This clone was seen at least ten times. The CDR3 protein is CASSGGGGYEQYF. Here the CDR3 DNA reads TGTGCCAGCAGTGGAGGGGGGGGCTACGAGCAGTACTTC. The chain couples TRBV2 to TRBJ2-7; perhaps TRBD2 as D (7 bases). From germline, CDR1 is SNHLY and CDR2 FYNNEI. CDR3 length: 13 residues. Trimming stripped 4 bases from V and 3 bases from J, with 10 bases between.

This chain joins TRBV2 and TRBJ2-2, with D unclear. This CDR3 has 11 amino acids. With 7 bases removed from V and 8 bases from J, the gap between germline ends came to 8 bases. Germline V gene data show CDR1 as SNHLY and CDR2 as FYNNEI. CDR3 nucleotide sequence: TGTGCCAGCAAGGTCTCTGGGGAGCTGTTTTTT. It specifies CASKVSGELFF.

The chain uses TRBV9 and TRBJ2-7; D might be TRBD1 or TRBD2, each matching 5 bases. The germline V gene encodes CDR1 SGDLS and CDR2 YYNGEE. V was clipped by 3 bases and J by 0 bases, with 10 bases between them. The CDR3 has 14 amino acids. This CDR3 reads CASSGDASSYEQYF. CDR3 DNA: TGTGCCAGCAGCGGGGACGCAAGCTCCTACGAGCAGTACTTC.

The chain carries TRBV7-9 and TRBJ2-1; 13 bases align to TRBD2. The CDR3 covers 15 residues. In germline, CDR1 is SEHNR, CDR2 FQNEAQ (reference sequence). Unmatched junction bases numbered 6, after V lost 6 bases and J lost 7 bases. The CDR3 loop is CASSHGTSGNNEQFF. The CDR3 region has the DNA TGTGCCAGCAGTCATGGGACTAGCGGGAATAATGAGCAGTTCTTC.

As regards this clone: Within the sample, other DNA sequences also encode this same CDR3. The chain is built from TRBV2 and TRBJ2-3, with a weak D call TRBD2 (5 bases). The CDR3 length is 15 residues. V was cut by 2 bases and J by 0 bases, with 9 bases left in between. Germline-derived CDR1 and CDR2 are SNHLY and FYNNEI. The CDR3, as DNA: TGTGCCAGCAGTGAATCCAGCGGCAGCACAGATACGCAGTATTTT. Amino acid sequence: CASSESSGSTDTQYF.

This clone was observed a handful of times. V usage is TRBV4-2 and J usage is TRBJ2-7; TRBD2 matches at 7 bases. The CDR3 is made up of 16 amino acids. The germline gives CDR1 LGHNA, CDR2 YNFKEQ. Trimming removed 0 bases from V and 9 bases from J; junction bases left unmatched: 14. CDR3 in amino acids: CASSQDGTGGLLGQYF. DNA for the CDR3: TGTGCCAGCAGCCAAGATGGAACGGGAGGTCTCCTCGGGCAGTACTTC.

In its sample, this clone was seen once. The rearrangement links TRBV9 to TRBJ1-4; D is unclear. The V gene lost 0 bases and the J gene lost 6 bases, with 15 bases spanning the gap. Germline lookup yields CDR1 SGDLS and CDR2 YYNGEE. The CDR3 consists of 16 residues. The CDR3 reads CASSVGTRARHEKLFF. The CDR3 DNA is TGTGCCAGCAGCGTAGGAACCCGGGCCCGTCATGAAAAACTGTTTTTT. Supplemented by reference TRBV9 and TRBJ1-4, the full variable domain reads DSGVTQTPKHLITATGQRVTLRCSPRSGDLSVYWYQQSLDQGLQFLIQYYNGEERAKGNILERFSAQQFPDLHSELNLSSLELGDSALYFCASSVGTRARHEKLFFGSGTQLSVL.

The chain joins TRBV5-1 to TRBJ1-4; no firm D call. Trimming took 5 bases from V and 4 from J, leaving 12 bases between them. Per the germline V gene, CDR1 is SGHRS and CDR2 is YFSETQ. The length of the CDR3 is 14 residues. The CDR3 bases are TGCGCCAGCAGATTCGCAGAGATTAATGAAAAACTGTTTTTT. Encoded protein: CASRFAEINEKLFF.

J is TRBJ2-3 and V is TRBV6-5; 12 nucleotides match TRBD2. CDR1 and CDR2 from the germline V gene are MNHEY and SVGAGI. The CDR3 is 15 residues long. J gave up 2 bases and V 6 bases, and 3 bases lay outside the gene matches. The CDR3 DNA reads as TGTGCCAGCAGACTAGCGGGAGGCTTCACAGATACGCAGTATTTT. This translates into CASRLAGGFTDTQYF.

The chain couples TRBV15 to TRBJ1-3, with TRBD1 matching 10 bases. CDR1 is LNHNV and CDR2 is YYDKDF in the germline V gene (reference sequence). J gave up 0 bases and V 0 bases, and 5 bases lay outside the gene matches. This CDR3 comprises 18 residues. CDR3 region: CATSRDGTGVTSGNTIYF. CDR3 DNA: TGTGCCACCAGCAGAGATGGGACAGGGGTCACCTCTGGAAACACCATATATTTT.